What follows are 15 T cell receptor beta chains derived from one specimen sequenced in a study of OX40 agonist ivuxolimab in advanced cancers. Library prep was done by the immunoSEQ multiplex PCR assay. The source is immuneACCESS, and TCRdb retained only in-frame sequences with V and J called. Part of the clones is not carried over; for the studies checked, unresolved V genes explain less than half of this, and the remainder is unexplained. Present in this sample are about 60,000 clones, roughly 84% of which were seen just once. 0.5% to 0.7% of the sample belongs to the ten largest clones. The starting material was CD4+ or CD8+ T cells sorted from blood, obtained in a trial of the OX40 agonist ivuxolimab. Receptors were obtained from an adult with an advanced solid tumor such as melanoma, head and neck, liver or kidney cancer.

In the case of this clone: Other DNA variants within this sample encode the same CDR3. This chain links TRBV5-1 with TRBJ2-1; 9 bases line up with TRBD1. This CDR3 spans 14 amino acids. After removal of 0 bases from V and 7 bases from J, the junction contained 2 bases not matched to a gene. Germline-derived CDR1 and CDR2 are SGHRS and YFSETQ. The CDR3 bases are TGCGCCAGCAGCTTGGTACAGGGGGCAAATGAGCAGTTCTTC. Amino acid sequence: CASSLVQGANEQFF.

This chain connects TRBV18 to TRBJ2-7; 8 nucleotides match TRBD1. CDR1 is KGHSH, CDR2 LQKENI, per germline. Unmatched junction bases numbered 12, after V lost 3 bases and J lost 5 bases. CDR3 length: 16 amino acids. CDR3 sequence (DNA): TGTGCCAGCTCACCCATCGATCGGACAGGGACCCACGAGCAGTACTTC. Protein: CASSPIDRTGTHEQYF.

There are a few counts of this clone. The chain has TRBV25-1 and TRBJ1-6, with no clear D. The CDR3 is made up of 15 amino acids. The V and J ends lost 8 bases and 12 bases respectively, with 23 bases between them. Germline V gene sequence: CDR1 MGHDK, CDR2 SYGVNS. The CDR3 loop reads CASQDGETWREPLHF. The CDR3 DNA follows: TGTGCCAGCCAGGACGGCGAGACCTGGAGGGAACCCCTCCACTTT.

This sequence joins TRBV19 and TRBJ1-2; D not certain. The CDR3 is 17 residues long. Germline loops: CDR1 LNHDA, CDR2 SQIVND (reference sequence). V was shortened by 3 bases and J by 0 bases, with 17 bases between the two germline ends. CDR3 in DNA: TGTGCCAGTAGTATTGAAATTTCGGCAGACGCTAACTATGGCTACACCTTC. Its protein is CASSIEISADANYGYTF.

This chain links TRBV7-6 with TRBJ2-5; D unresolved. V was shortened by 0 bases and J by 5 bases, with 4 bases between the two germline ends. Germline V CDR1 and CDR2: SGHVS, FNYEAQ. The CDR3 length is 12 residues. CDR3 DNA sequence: TGTGCCAGCAGCTTAGCTGGGGAGACCCAGTACTTC. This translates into CASSLAGETQYF.

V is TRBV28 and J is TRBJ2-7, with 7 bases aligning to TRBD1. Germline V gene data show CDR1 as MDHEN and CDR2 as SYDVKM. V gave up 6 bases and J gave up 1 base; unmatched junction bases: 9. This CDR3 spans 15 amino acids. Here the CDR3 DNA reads TGTGCCAGCAGAACCCGGGACAGCCTATCCTACGAGCAGTACTTC. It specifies CASRTRDSLSYEQYF.

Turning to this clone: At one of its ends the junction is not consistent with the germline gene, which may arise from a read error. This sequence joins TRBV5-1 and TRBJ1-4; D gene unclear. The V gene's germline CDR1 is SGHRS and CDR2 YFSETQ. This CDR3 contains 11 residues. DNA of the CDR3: TGCGCCAGCAGCTTGACAGTGGAAACTGTTTTT. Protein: CASSLTVETVF. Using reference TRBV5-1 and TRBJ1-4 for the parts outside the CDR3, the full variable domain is KAGVTQTPRYLIKTRGQQVTLSCSPISGHRSVSWYQQTPGQGLQFLFEYFSETQRNKGNFPGRFSGRQFSNSRSEMNVSTLELGDSALYLCASSLTVETVFGSGTQLSVL.

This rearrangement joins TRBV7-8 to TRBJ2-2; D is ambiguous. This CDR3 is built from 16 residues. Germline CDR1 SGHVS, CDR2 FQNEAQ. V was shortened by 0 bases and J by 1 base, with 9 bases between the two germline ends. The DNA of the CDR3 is TGTGCCAGCAGCTTAGCCCCTTCGGTGAACACCGGGGAGCTGTTTTTT. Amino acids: CASSLAPSVNTGELFF. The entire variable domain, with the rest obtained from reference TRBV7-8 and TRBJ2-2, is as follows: GAGVSQSPRYKVAKRGQDVALRCDPISGHVSLFWYQQALGQGPEFLTYFQNEAQLDKSGLPSDRFFAERPEGSVSTLKIQRTQQEDSAVYLCASSLAPSVNTGELFFGEGSRLTVL.

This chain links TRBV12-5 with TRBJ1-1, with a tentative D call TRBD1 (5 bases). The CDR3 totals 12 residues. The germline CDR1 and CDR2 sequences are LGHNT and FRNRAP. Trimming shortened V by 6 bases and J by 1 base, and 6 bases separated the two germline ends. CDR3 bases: TGTGCTAGTGGAACAGGGAACACTGAAGCTTTCTTT. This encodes CASGTGNTEAFF.

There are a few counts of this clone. The CDR3 sequence is CASSQAADRGHYEQYF. The CDR3 DNA sequence: TGCGCCAGCAGCCAGGCCGCCGACAGGGGGCACTACGAGCAGTACTTC. The chain is built from TRBV4-3 and TRBJ2-7; 10 bases fit TRBD1. V trimming: 3 bases; J trimming: 3 bases; junction bases outside the gene matches: 8. The V gene's germline CDR1 is LGHNA and CDR2 YSLEER. The CDR3 covers 16 residues.

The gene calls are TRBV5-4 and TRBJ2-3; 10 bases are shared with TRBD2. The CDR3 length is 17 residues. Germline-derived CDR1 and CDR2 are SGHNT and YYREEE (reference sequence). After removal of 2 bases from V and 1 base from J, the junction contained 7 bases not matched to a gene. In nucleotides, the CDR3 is TGTGCCAGCAGCTTCCCAGCGGGGGGGCCGGGCACAGATACGCAGTATTTT. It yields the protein CASSFPAGGPGTDTQYF.

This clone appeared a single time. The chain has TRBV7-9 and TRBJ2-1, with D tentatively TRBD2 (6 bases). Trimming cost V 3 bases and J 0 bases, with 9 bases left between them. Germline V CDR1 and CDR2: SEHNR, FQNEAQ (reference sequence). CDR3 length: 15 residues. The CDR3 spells CASSFAGTSYNEQFF. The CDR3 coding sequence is TGTGCCAGCAGCTTCGCGGGGACCTCCTACAATGAGCAGTTCTTC.

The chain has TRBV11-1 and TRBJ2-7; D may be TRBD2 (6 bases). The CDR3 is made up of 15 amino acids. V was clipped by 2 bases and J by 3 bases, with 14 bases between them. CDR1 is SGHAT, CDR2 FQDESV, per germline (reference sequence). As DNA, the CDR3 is TGTGCCAGCAGCTTAAGGTGGGGGGAAGGCTACGAGCAGTACTTC. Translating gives CASSLRWGEGYEQYF.

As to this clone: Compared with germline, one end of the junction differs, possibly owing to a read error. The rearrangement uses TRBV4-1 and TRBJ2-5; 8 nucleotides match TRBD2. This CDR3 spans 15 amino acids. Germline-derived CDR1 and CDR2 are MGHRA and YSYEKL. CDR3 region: CASSKESGRGETQYF. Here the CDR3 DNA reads TGCGCCAGCAGCAAAGAGAGCGGGAGAGGAGAGACCCAGTACTTC.

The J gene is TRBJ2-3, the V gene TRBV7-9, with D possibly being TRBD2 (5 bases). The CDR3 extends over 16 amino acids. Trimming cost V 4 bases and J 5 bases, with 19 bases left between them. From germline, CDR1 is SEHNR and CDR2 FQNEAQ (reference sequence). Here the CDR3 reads CASSSVRRGSGDTQYF. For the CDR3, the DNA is TGTGCCAGCAGCTCAGTAAGACGGGGTTCTGGAGATACGCAGTATTTT.